This TCR beta chain was retrieved from a study of blood T cell repertoires in COVID-19. Study-wide context: The United States, Italy and Spain were the sources of the acute and convalescent COVID-19 samples.

Clones were read by immunoSEQ multiplex PCR, and TCRdb kept only the in-frame ones, dropping some. The data show approximately 240,000 clones, roughly 80% seen once. Trimming cost V 5 bases and J 2 bases, with 10 bases left between them. The CDR3 is 14 residues long. CDR1 is MGHRA, CDR2 YSYEKL, per germline. Sequenced: PBMCs or T cells enriched from blood (not recorded which). The rearrangement uses TRBV4-1 and TRBJ1-3; perhaps TRBD1 as D (5 bases). The TCR originated in a woman in her forties with acute COVID-19. This CDR3 reads CASSSRAAGNTIYF. CDR3 DNA: TGCGCCAGCAGCAGCAGGGCGGCTGGAAACACCATATATTTT.